This is a list of T cell receptor beta chains from one sample in a study of T-cell reconstitution after alpha-beta-depleted transplantation in children. TCRdb re-called the PCR reads through MiXCR, storing one row per CDR3 protein. The repertoire holds fewer than 400,000 distinct CDR3 sequences, with 20% as singletons. This material consisted of PBMCs from the stem cell graft donor, taken from the stem cell graft. Receptors were obtained from a human donor who donated a stem cell graft to a child with acute myeloid leukemia. The CDR3 runs from the conserved cysteine through the conserved F or W. A D gene is named only where the DNA matches it firmly. Expanded clones get a size class; other rows say once, few or many, or leave the size out.

clone_size j_call v_call cdr3_length d_call cdr3_nt cdr3_aa
many TRBJ2-1 TRBV29-1 12 NA TGCAGCGTCCTTAGACCTGACGGGGAGCAGTTCTTC CSVLRPDGEQFF
many TRBJ1-1 TRBV29-1 13 NA TGCAGCGTTGCGGGGGGGGGCACCACTGAAGCTTTCTTT CSVAGGGTTEAFF
NA TRBJ2-1 TRBV5-1 16 NA TGCGCCAGCAGCCCGGACAGCCCTAGCTCCTACAATGAGCAGTTCTTC CASSPDSPSSYNEQFF
few TRBJ2-3 TRBV4-3 14 NA TGCGCCAGCAGCCAACAAGTGACCACAGATACGCAGTATTTT CASSQQVTTDTQYF
NA TRBJ2-7 TRBV12-3/TRBV12-4 17 NA TGTGCCAGCAGTCCCCAACTCGGACAGTTTGAACCCTACGAGCAGTACTTC CASSPQLGQFEPYEQYF
many TRBJ2-5 TRBV5-1 13 NA TGCGCCAGCAGCTTGCCAGCACGGGAAACCCAGTACTTC CASSLPARETQYF
many TRBJ2-1 TRBV15 15 NA TGTGCCACAAATCTAGCTTCCTACTCCTACAATGAGCAGTTCTTC CATNLASYSYNEQFF
many TRBJ2-4 TRBV12-3/TRBV12-4 13 TRBD1 TGTGCCAGCAGTCGACAGGGAAGGGTCATTCAGTACTTC CASSRQGRVIQYF
NA TRBJ2-1 TRBV7-9 14 NA TGTGCCAGCAGCTTCGGACCCTCCTACAATGAGCAGTTCTTC CASSFGPSYNEQFF
NA TRBJ2-1 TRBV12-3/TRBV12-4 14 NA TGTGCCAGCAGTTTAGTAGGACGCCACAATGAGCAGTTCTTC CASSLVGRHNEQFF
NA TRBJ2-7 TRBV5-1 15 TRBD1 TGCGCCAGCAGCTTGGGTGGGCAGGGGGCGCACGAGCAGTACTTC CASSLGGQGAHEQYF
many TRBJ2-7 TRBV20-1 14 TRBD1 TGCAGTGCACATGGACAGGGCTTGTCCTACGAGCAGTACTTC CSAHGQGLSYEQYF
few TRBJ2-1 TRBV7-2 15 TRBD2 TGTGCCAGCAGCTTAGCCCGGACTAGCGCCAATGAGCAGTTCTTC CASSLARTSANEQFF
few TRBJ2-3 TRBV7-6 12 TRBD2 TGTGCCAGCGCGGGGGTCACAGATACGCAGTATTTT CASAGVTDTQYF
many TRBJ2-1 TRBV12-3/TRBV12-4 12 NA TGTGCCAGCAGTTTAGGGGTGTATGAGCAGTTCTTC CASSLGVYEQFF
few TRBJ2-1 TRBV27 16 NA TGTGCCAGCAGTTTATCGATGATCAGGGGTGCGAATGAGCAGTTCTTC CASSLSMIRGANEQFF